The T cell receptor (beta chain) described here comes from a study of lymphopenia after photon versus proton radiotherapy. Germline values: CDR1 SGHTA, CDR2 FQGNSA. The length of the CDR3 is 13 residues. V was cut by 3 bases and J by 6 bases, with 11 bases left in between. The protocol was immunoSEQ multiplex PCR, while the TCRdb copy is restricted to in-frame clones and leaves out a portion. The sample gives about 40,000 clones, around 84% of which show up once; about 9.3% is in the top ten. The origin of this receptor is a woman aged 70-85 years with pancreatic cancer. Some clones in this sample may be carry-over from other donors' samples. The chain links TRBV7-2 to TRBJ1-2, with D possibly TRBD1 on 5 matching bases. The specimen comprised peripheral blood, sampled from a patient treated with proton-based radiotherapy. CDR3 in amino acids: CASSFGGKNGYTF. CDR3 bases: TGTGCCAGCAGCTTCGGGGGGAAGAATGGCTACACCTTC.